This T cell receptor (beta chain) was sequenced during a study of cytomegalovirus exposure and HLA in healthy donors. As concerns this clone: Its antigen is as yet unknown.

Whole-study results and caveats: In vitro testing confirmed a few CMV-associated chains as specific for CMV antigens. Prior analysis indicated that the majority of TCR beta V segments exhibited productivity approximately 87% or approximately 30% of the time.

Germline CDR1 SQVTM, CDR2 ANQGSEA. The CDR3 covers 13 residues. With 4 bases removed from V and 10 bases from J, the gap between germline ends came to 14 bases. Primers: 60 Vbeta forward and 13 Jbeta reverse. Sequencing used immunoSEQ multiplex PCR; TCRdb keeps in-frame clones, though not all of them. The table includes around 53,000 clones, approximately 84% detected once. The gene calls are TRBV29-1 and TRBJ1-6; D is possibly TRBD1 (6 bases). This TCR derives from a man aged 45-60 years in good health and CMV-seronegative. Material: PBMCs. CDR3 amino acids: CSVASGAGSPLHF. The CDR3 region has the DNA TGCAGCGTTGCATCAGGGGCTGGATCACCCCTCCACTTT.